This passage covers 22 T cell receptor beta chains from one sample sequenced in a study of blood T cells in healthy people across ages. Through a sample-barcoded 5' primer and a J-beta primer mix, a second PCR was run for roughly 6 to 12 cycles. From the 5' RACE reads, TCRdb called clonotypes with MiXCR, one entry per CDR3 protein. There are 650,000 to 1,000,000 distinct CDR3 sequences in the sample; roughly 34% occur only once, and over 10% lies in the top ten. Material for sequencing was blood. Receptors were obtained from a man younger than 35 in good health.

CDR3 loop: CASSLEVASGRPDTQYF. The CDR3 DNA is TGCGCCAGCAGCTTGGAGGTGGCTAGCGGGCGCCCCGATACGCAGTATTTT. The rearrangement links TRBV5-1 to TRBJ2-3; 8 bases agree with TRBD2. The CDR3 is 17 residues long. Per the germline V gene, CDR1 is SGHRS and CDR2 is YFSETQ. The ends lost 0 bases at V and 6 bases at J; junction bases unmatched: 12.

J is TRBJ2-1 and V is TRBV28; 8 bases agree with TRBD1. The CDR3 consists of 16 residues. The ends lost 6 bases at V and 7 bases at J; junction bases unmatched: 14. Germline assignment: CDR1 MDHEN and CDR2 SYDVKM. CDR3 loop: CASSSPGQGAENEQFF. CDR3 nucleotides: TGTGCCAGCAGCTCCCCGGGGCAGGGGGCGGAGAATGAGCAGTTCTTC.

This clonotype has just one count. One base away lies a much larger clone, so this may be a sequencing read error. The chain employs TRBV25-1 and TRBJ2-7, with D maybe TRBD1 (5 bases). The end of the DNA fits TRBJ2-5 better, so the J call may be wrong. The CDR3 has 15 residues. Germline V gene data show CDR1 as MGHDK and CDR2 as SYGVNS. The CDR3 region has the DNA TGTGCCAGCAGTGCGAGACAGTCCATGAGAGAGACCCAGTACTTC. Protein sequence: CASSARQSMRETQYF.

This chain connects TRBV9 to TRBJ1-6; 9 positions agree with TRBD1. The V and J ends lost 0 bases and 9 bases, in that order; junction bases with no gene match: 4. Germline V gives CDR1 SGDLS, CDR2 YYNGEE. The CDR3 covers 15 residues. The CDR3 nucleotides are TGTGCCAGCAGCGTAGGGACAGGGGTGGGTTCACCCCTCCACTTT. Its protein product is CASSVGTGVGSPLHF.

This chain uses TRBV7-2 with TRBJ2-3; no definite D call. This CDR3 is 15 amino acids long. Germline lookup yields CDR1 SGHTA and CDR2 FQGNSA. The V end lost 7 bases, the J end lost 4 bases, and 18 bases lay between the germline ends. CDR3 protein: CASNRGVAESDTQYF. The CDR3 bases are TGTGCCAGCAACCGAGGAGTAGCTGAGTCAGATACGCAGTATTTT.

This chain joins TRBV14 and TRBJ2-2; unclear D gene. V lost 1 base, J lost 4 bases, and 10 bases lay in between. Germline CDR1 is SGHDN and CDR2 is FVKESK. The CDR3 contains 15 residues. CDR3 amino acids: CASSQAARSTGELFF. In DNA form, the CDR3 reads TGTGCCAGCAGCCAAGCGGCGAGAAGCACCGGGGAGCTGTTTTTT. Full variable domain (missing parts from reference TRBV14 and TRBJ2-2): EAGVTQFPSHSVIEKGQTVTLRCDPISGHDNLYWYRRVMGKEIKFLLHFVKESKQDESGMPNNRFLAERTGGTYSTLKVQPAELEDSGVYFCASSQAARSTGELFFGEGSRLTVL.

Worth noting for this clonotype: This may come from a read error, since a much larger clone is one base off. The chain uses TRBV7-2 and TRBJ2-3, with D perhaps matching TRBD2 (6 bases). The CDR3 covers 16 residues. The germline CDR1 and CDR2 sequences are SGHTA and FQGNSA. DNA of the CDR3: TGTGCCGGCAGCCTCGGAAGGGGCGGGGTGGCAGATACGCAGTATTTT. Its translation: CAGSLGRGGVADTQYF. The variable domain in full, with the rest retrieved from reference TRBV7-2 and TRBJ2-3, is GAGVSQSPSNKVTEKGKDVELRCDPISGHTALYWYRQSLGQGLEFLIYFQGNSAPDKSGLPSDRFSAERTGGSVSTLTIQRTQQEDSAVYLCAGSLGRGGVADTQYFGPGTRLTVL.

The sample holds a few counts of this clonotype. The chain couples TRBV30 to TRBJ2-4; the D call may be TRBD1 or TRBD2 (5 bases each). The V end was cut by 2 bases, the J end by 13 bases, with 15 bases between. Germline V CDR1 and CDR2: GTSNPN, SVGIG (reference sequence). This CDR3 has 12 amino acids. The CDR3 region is CAWSYQGEEQYF. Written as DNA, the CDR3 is TGTGCCTGGAGTTACCAGGGAGAAGAGCAGTACTTC.

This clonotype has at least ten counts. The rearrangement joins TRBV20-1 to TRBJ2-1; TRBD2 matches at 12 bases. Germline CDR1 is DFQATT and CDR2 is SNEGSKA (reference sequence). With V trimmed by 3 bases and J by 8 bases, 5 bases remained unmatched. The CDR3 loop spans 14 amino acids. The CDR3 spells CSARSSGGADEQFF. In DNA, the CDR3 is TGCAGTGCTAGGTCTAGCGGGGGGGCAGATGAGCAGTTCTTC.

The CDR3 region has the DNA TGTGCCAGCAGCTCGGGACAGGTGAACACCGGGGAGCTGTTTTTT. It specifies CASSSGQVNTGELFF. This chain links TRBV7-9 with TRBJ2-2, with 8 bases aligning to TRBD1. The germline CDR1 and CDR2 sequences are SEHNR and FQNEAQ (reference sequence). The length of the CDR3 is 15 residues. The V segment lost 4 bases and the J segment 1 base; nucleotides outside the gene matches: 2.

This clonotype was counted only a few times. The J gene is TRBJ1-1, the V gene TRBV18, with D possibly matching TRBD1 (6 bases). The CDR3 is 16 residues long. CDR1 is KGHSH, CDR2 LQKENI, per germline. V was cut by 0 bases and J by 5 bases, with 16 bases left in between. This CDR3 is CASSPPGRTGLTEAFF. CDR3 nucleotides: TGTGCCAGCTCACCACCGGGCCGAACAGGGTTGACTGAAGCTTTCTTT.

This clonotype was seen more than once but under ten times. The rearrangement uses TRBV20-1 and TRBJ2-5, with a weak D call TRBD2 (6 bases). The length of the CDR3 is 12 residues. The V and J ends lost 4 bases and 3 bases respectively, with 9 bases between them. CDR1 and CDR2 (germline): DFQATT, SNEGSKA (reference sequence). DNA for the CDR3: TGCAGTGCTACGGGGGAAAAAGAGACCCAGTACTTC. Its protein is CSATGEKETQYF.

In nucleotides, the CDR3 is TGTGCCAGCAGCACCCGGGACGAGAGTTCACCCCTCCACTTT. It yields the protein CASSTRDESSPLHF. The chain is built from TRBV7-2 and TRBJ1-6; tentatively, D is TRBD1 (5 bases). This CDR3 has 14 amino acids. The germline V gene encodes CDR1 SGHTA and CDR2 FQGNSA. V lost 5 bases to trimming and J lost 9 bases, with 14 bases between them.

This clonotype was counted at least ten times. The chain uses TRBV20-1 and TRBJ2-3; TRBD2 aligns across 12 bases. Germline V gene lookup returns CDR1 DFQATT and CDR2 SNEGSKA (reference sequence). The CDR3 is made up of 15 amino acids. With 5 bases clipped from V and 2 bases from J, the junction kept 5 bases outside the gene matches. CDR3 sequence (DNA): TGCAGTGCTGCTGGACTAGCGGGAAACACAGATACGCAGTATTTT. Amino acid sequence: CSAAGLAGNTDTQYF.

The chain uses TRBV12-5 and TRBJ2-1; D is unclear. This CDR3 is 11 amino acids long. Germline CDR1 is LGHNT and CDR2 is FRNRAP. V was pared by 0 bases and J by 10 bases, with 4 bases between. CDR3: CASGLVSEQFF. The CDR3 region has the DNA TGTGCTAGTGGTTTGGTATCCGAGCAGTTCTTC.

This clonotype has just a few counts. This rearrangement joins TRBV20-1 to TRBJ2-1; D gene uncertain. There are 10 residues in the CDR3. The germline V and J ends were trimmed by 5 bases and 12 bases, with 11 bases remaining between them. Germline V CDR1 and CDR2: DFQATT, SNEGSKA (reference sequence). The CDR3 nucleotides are TGCAGTGCTCAAAACAAAGGGCAGTTCTTC. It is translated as CSAQNKGQFF.

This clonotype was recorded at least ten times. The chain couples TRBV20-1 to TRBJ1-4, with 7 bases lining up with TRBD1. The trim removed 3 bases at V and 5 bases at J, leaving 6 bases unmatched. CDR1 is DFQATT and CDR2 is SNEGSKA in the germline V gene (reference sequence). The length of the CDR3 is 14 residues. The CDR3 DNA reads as TGCAGTGCTAGTAGACAGGGTCGGAATGAAAAACTGTTTTTT. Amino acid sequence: CSASRQGRNEKLFF.

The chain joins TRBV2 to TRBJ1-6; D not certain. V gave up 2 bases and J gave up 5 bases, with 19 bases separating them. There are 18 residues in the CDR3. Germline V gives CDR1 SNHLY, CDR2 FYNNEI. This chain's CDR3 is CASSERTTLGTHNSPLHF. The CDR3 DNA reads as TGTGCCAGCAGTGAACGAACGACCCTGGGTACTCATAATTCACCCCTCCACTTT.

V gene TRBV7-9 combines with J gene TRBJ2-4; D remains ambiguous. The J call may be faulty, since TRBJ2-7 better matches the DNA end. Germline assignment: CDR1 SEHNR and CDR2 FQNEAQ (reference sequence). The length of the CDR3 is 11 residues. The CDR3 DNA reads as TGTGCCAGCACCTCTGAATACGAGCAGTACTTC. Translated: CASTSEYEQYF.

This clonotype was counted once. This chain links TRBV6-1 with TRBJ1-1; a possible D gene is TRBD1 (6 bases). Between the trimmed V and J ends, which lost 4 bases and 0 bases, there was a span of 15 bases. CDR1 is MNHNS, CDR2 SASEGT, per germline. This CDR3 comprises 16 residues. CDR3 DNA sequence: TGTGCCAGCAGTGCCCTGAAAACAGGGCTGAACACTGAAGCTTTCTTT. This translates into CASSALKTGLNTEAFF.

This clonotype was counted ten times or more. The CDR3 protein is CASSGDRHQPQHF. The CDR3 coding sequence is TGTGCCAGCAGTGGGGACAGGCATCAGCCCCAGCATTTT. The chain has TRBV27 and TRBJ1-5, with 8 bases lining up with TRBD1. Trimming at V came to 5 bases and at J to 5 bases, leaving 2 bases not matched to a gene. Per the germline V gene, CDR1 is MNHEY and CDR2 is SMNVEV (reference sequence). The CDR3 runs 13 residues.

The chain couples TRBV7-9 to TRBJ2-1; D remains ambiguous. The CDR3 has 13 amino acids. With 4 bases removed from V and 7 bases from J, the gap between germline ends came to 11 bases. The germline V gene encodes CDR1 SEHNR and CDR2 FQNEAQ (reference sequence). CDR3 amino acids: CASSSQERNEQFF. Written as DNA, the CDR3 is TGTGCCAGCAGCTCGCAGGAGAGGAATGAGCAGTTCTTC.